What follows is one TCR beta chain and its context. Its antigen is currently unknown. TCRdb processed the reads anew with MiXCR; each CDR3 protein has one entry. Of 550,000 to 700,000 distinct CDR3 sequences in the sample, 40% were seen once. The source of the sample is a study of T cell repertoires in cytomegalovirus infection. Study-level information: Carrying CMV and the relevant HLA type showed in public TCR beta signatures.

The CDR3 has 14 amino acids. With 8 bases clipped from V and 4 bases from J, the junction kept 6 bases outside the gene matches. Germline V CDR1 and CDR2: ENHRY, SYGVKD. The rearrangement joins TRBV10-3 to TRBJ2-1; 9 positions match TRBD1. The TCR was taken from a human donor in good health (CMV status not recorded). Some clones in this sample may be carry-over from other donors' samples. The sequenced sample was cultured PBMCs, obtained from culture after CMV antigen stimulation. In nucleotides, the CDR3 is TGTGCCATCGAAAGGACAGGGGCTTACAATGAGCAGTTCTTC. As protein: CAIERTGAYNEQFF.